The rows below give T cell receptor beta chains drawn from one sample of a study of T cell responses to AZD1222 COVID-19 vaccine. Sequencing used immunoSEQ multiplex PCR; TCRdb keeps in-frame clones, though not all of them. The sample holds 67,000 or so clones; roughly 84% are singletons and the top ten take approximately 9.8%. The sample in question was peripheral blood, obtained on day 0 of AZD1222 vaccination. These receptors were taken from an adult in good health. Each CDR3 is given with its conserved first and last residue. D genes are given only for firm matches. Clone size is not always given. Where it is, it says once, few, many or a class for expanded clones.

j_call: TRBJ1-6
d_call: -
clone_size: -
v_call: TRBV5-6
cdr3_nt: TGTGCCAGCACCCTGACAGGAAATAATTCACCCCTCCACTTT
cdr3_aa: CASTLTGNNSPLHF

j_call: TRBJ1-2
d_call: -
clone_size: -
v_call: TRBV4-2
cdr3_nt: TGTGCCAGCAGCCAATTGACTAACTATGGCTACACCTTC
cdr3_aa: CASSQLTNYGYTF

j_call: TRBJ2-5
d_call: -
clone_size: -
v_call: TRBV28
cdr3_nt: TGTGCCAGCAGTTATGGAGGTAAAGAGACCCAGTACTTC
cdr3_aa: CASSYGGKETQYF

j_call: TRBJ2-1
d_call: TRBD2
clone_size: -
v_call: TRBV5-4
cdr3_nt: TGTGCCAGCAGCGAACCCGGGACTAGGATCGATGAGCAGTTCTTC
cdr3_aa: CASSEPGTRIDEQFF

j_call: TRBJ1-2
d_call: -
clone_size: -
v_call: TRBV5-1
cdr3_nt: TGCGCCAGCAGCTTAAGGGGGGCTGACGGCTATGGCTACACCTTC
cdr3_aa: CASSLRGADGYGYTF

j_call: TRBJ2-7
d_call: -
clone_size: few
v_call: TRBV11-2
cdr3_nt: TGTGCCAGCAGCTCCCGACAGCCACCCATCTACGAGCAGTACTTC
cdr3_aa: CASSSRQPPIYEQYF

j_call: TRBJ1-1
d_call: -
clone_size: -
v_call: TRBV7-9
cdr3_nt: TGTGCCAGCAGCTTGACTGGGATGAACACTGAAGCTTTCTTT
cdr3_aa: CASSLTGMNTEAFF

j_call: TRBJ1-2
d_call: -
clone_size: -
v_call: TRBV11-2
cdr3_nt: TGTGCCAGCAGCTCGTTCTTAGGATCCCACGGCTACACCTTC
cdr3_aa: CASSSFLGSHGYTF

j_call: TRBJ2-5
d_call: -
clone_size: -
v_call: TRBV6-2/TRBV6-3
cdr3_nt: TGTGCCAGCAGTTCGGAACGGGGAACCTACCAAGAGACCCAGTACTTC
cdr3_aa: CASSSERGTYQETQYF

j_call: TRBJ1-6
d_call: -
clone_size: -
v_call: TRBV7-6
cdr3_nt: TGTGCCAGCAGCTTACAGGGGAATTCACCCCTCCACTTT
cdr3_aa: CASSLQGNSPLHF

j_call: TRBJ2-7
d_call: -
clone_size: -
v_call: TRBV3-1/TRBV3-2
cdr3_nt: TGTGCCAGCAGCCAAGGGGAGGGGGGGCGCGAGCAGTACTTC
cdr3_aa: CASSQGEGGREQYF

j_call: TRBJ1-6
d_call: -
clone_size: -
v_call: TRBV10-3
cdr3_nt: TGTGCCATCACTCTGGGGGGTGAGGGGTCACCCCTCCACTTT
cdr3_aa: CAITLGGEGSPLHF

j_call: TRBJ1-5
d_call: TRBD1
clone_size: -
v_call: TRBV10-2
cdr3_nt: TGCGCCAGCTCGGGACAGGGCTTCAATCAGCCCCAGCATTTT
cdr3_aa: CASSGQGFNQPQHF

j_call: TRBJ2-1
d_call: TRBD2
clone_size: -
v_call: TRBV3-1/TRBV3-2
cdr3_nt: TGTGCCAGCAGCGCAGGGACTAGCGGGGGCCTCAGCTCCTACAATGAGCAGTTCTTC
cdr3_aa: CASSAGTSGGLSSYNEQFF

j_call: TRBJ1-4
d_call: -
clone_size: -
v_call: TRBV7-9
cdr3_nt: TGTGCCAGCAGCTTAGCGGCCTTAAATGAAAAACTGTTTTTT
cdr3_aa: CASSLAALNEKLFF

j_call: TRBJ2-1
d_call: TRBD2
clone_size: once
v_call: TRBV30
cdr3_nt: TGTGCCTGGGCTAGCGGGGGGCCGGTCAATGAGCAGTTCTTC
cdr3_aa: CAWASGGPVNEQFF

j_call: TRBJ1-6
d_call: TRBD1
clone_size: once
v_call: TRBV4-2
cdr3_nt: TGTGCCAGCAGCCAACAAAAGGGACAGCAAAATTCACCCCTCCACTTT
cdr3_aa: CASSQQKGQQNSPLHF

j_call: TRBJ1-2
d_call: -
clone_size: -
v_call: TRBV11-2
cdr3_nt: TGTGCCAGCAGCTTCAACTATGGCTACACCTTC
cdr3_aa: CASSFNYGYTF

j_call: TRBJ2-1
d_call: TRBD1
clone_size: -
v_call: TRBV3-1/TRBV3-2
cdr3_nt: TGTGCCAGCAGCCCCAGACAGGGTGCCTGGAATGAGCAGTTCTTC
cdr3_aa: CASSPRQGAWNEQFF

j_call: TRBJ1-2
d_call: -
clone_size: -
v_call: TRBV7-9
cdr3_nt: TGTGCCAGCAGCTTACTAGGGGGGTATGGCTACACCTTC
cdr3_aa: CASSLLGGYGYTF

j_call: TRBJ1-5
d_call: -
clone_size: -
v_call: TRBV4-1
cdr3_nt: TGCGCCAGCAGCCAACAGATAATTCGGGCAGGGCCCTCTAGGAATCAGCCCCAGCATTTT
cdr3_aa: CASSQQIIRAGPSRNQPQHF

j_call: TRBJ2-3
d_call: -
clone_size: -
v_call: TRBV6-2/TRBV6-3
cdr3_nt: TGTGCCAGCAGTTACTCCAGGGCTTCAGATACGCAGTATTTT
cdr3_aa: CASSYSRASDTQYF

j_call: TRBJ2-6
d_call: -
clone_size: -
v_call: TRBV28
cdr3_nt: TGTGCCAGCAGGCAATCCGGGACCTCTGGGGCCAACGTCCTGACTTTC
cdr3_aa: CASRQSGTSGANVLTF

j_call: TRBJ2-2
d_call: -
clone_size: -
v_call: TRBV4-2
cdr3_nt: TGTGCCAGCAGCCAAGGCCAGGGGAGGGTTGGCACCGGGGAGCTGTTTTTT
cdr3_aa: CASSQGQGRVGTGELFF

j_call: TRBJ2-2
d_call: TRBD1
clone_size: -
v_call: TRBV29-1
cdr3_nt: TGCAGCGCCTCAGAACAGGGGGACGGGGAGCTGTTTTTT
cdr3_aa: CSASEQGDGELFF

j_call: TRBJ2-3
d_call: -
clone_size: -
v_call: TRBV7-9
cdr3_nt: TGTGCCAGCAGCCGGGACTCTGCCTCCGATACGCAGTATTTT
cdr3_aa: CASSRDSASDTQYF

j_call: TRBJ1-6
d_call: -
clone_size: -
v_call: TRBV27
cdr3_nt: TGTGCCAGCAGTTTTCAAGGACAGAGGCGTTCACCCCTCCACTTT
cdr3_aa: CASSFQGQRRSPLHF

j_call: TRBJ1-4
d_call: TRBD1
clone_size: -
v_call: TRBV5-1
cdr3_nt: TGCGCCAGCAGCTTGACAGGGGTAGGGTCTAATGAAAAACTGTTTTTT
cdr3_aa: CASSLTGVGSNEKLFF

j_call: TRBJ1-3
d_call: -
clone_size: -
v_call: TRBV28
cdr3_nt: TGTGCCAGCAGTGAGGATGTGGGGGAAGTCCCTGGAAACACCATATATTTT
cdr3_aa: CASSEDVGEVPGNTIYF

j_call: TRBJ1-1
d_call: -
clone_size: once
v_call: TRBV14
cdr3_nt: TGTGCCAGCAGCTTACAGGTGAACACTGAAGCTTTCTTT
cdr3_aa: CASSLQVNTEAFF

j_call: TRBJ1-6
d_call: -
clone_size: -
v_call: TRBV11-2
cdr3_nt: TGTGCCAGCAGCTTACTAGGACAGTATAATTCACCCCTCCACTTT
cdr3_aa: CASSLLGQYNSPLHF

j_call: TRBJ1-5
d_call: -
clone_size: -
v_call: TRBV7-2
cdr3_nt: TGTGCCAGCAGCTTAGGCAGGGGCGAGAAGCCCCAGCATTTT
cdr3_aa: CASSLGRGEKPQHF

j_call: TRBJ2-1
d_call: -
clone_size: -
v_call: TRBV5-1
cdr3_nt: TGCGCCAGCAGCTTGGAGCAGGACTACAATGAGCAGTTCTTC
cdr3_aa: CASSLEQDYNEQFF

j_call: TRBJ2-5
d_call: TRBD2
clone_size: -
v_call: TRBV27
cdr3_nt: TGTGCCAGCAGTTCGCGACTAGCGGGGACGTCGGAGACCCAGTACTTC
cdr3_aa: CASSSRLAGTSETQYF

j_call: TRBJ1-4
d_call: -
clone_size: -
v_call: TRBV4-1
cdr3_nt: TGCGCCAGCAGCCAAGGGGGATCCGGTGAAAAACTGTTTTTT
cdr3_aa: CASSQGGSGEKLFF

j_call: TRBJ1-1
d_call: -
clone_size: -
v_call: TRBV25-1
cdr3_nt: TGTGCCAGCAGTGAACCCTCGGGACGGGAGAACACTGAAGCTTTCTTT
cdr3_aa: CASSEPSGRENTEAFF

j_call: TRBJ1-1
d_call: TRBD1
clone_size: -
v_call: TRBV7-9
cdr3_nt: TGTGCCAGCAGCCCTCGCTCTGACAGGGGGACTGAAGCTTTCTTT
cdr3_aa: CASSPRSDRGTEAFF